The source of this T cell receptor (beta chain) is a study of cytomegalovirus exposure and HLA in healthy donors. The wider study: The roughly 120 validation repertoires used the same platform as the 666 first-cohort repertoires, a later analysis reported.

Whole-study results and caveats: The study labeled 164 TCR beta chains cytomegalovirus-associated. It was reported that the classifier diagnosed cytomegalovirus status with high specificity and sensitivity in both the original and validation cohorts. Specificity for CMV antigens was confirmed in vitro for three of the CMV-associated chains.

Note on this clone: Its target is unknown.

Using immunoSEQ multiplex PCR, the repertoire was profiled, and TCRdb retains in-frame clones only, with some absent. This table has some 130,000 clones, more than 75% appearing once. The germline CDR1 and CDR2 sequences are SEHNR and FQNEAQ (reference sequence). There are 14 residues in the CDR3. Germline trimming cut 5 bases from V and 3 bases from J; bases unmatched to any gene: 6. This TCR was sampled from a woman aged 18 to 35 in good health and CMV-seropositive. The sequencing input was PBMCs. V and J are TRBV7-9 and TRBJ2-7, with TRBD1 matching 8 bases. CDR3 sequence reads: CASSTDRGHYEQYF. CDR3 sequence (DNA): TGTGCCAGCAGCACCGACAGGGGCCACTACGAGCAGTACTTC.